These 15 T cell receptor beta chains were all obtained from the same sample, sequenced in a study of beta chain features in type 1 diabetes. Study results and limitations: All four CD4+ subsets from Type 1 diabetes patients carried moderately but significantly shorter TCRB CDR3s.

Of the isolated RNA, all was reverse transcribed, and so the sequenced material was expressed TCRB transcripts. TCRdb keeps only in-frame clones here, not all; method: immunoSEQ multiplex PCR. The sample lists about 700,000 clones; around 15% were seen once. The antigens these receptors bind are not known. Sequencing used naive CD4+ T cells from blood. The source of these receptors is a young man with type 1 diabetes.

The chain combines TRBV9 with TRBJ1-6; no definite D call. This CDR3 is built from 13 residues. Germline loops: CDR1 SGDLS, CDR2 YYNGEE. V was trimmed by 0 bases and J by 10 bases, leaving 8 bases between them. DNA for the CDR3: TGTGCCAGCAGCGTAGCTCCCGGATCACCCCTCCACTTT. This gives the protein CASSVAPGSPLHF.

This chain connects TRBV5-1 to TRBJ2-7, with D maybe TRBD2 (6 bases). The CDR3 contains 13 residues. The germline gives CDR1 SGHRS, CDR2 YFSETQ. Trimming took off 6 bases at V and 10 bases at J, with 20 bases between the two ends. The CDR3 nucleotides read TGCGCCAGCAAGGCGGGGCCAAACGTGGAACAGTACTTC. This sequence encodes CASKAGPNVEQYF. The variable domain in full, completed from reference TRBV5-1 and TRBJ2-7, reads KAGVTQTPRYLIKTRGQQVTLSCSPISGHRSVSWYQQTPGQGLQFLFEYFSETQRNKGNFPGRFSGRQFSNSRSEMNVSTLELGDSALYLCASKAGPNVEQYFGPGTRLTVT.

Comment on this clone: Other nucleotide sequences in the sample specify the same CDR3. The V and J genes are TRBV18 and TRBJ2-3; D not certain. Germline-derived CDR1 and CDR2 are KGHSH and LQKENI. V lost 6 bases, J lost 0 bases, and 7 bases lay in between. This CDR3 has 13 residues. The CDR3 is CASSPTSTDTQYF. The DNA for the CDR3 is TGTGCCAGCTCGCCAACTAGCACAGATACGCAGTATTTT.

The chain couples TRBV4-1 to TRBJ1-2; D not certain. Germline V gene lookup returns CDR1 MGHRA and CDR2 YSYEKL. The CDR3 is made up of 12 amino acids. Deletions cut 3 bases from V and 4 bases from J, with 6 bases between. The CDR3 spells CASSHNPYGYTF. The CDR3 coding sequence is TGCGCCAGCAGCCATAATCCCTATGGCTACACCTTC.

This clone showed up just a few times. The same CDR3 is also encoded by other DNA sequences in this sample. The V call is TRBV7-9, the J call TRBJ1-2; D not certain. The germline gives CDR1 SEHNR, CDR2 FQNEAQ (reference sequence). Trimming cost V 1 base and J 6 bases, with 6 bases left between them. The CDR3 runs 12 residues. CDR3 sequence (DNA): TGTGCCAGCAGCTTAGGAACGGATGGCTACACCTTC. Protein: CASSLGTDGYTF.

This clone was found a few times. This CDR3 is also generated by other DNA sequences in the sample. This chain links TRBV30 with TRBJ2-1, with a tentative D call TRBD2 (7 bases). V lost 3 bases to trimming and J lost 0 bases, with 12 bases between them. The CDR3 loop spans 15 amino acids. Germline V gives CDR1 GTSNPN, CDR2 SVGIG (reference sequence). As DNA, the CDR3 is TGTGCCTGGAGCGGGGGCGGGAGCTCCTACAATGAGCAGTTCTTC. This codes for CAWSGGGSSYNEQFF.

This clone was detected a few times. This chain links TRBV7-3 with TRBJ2-5; 8 bases fit TRBD2. This CDR3 region has 13 residues. Germline CDR1 is SGHTA and CDR2 is FQGTGA. Trimming took 5 bases from V and 3 from J; bases not matched to a gene: 2. The DNA for the CDR3 is TGTGCCAGCAGCAAGACTAGCGAAGAGACCCAGTACTTC. It yields the protein CASSKTSEETQYF.

The chain links TRBV5-1 to TRBJ2-3, with TRBD2 matching over 13 bases. The V gene end was trimmed by 4 bases and the J gene end by 5 bases; junction bases not matched to a gene: 4. The CDR3 totals 15 residues. Germline V lookup: CDR1 SGHRS, CDR2 YFSETQ. CDR3: CASSQLAGGQDTQYF. In DNA form, the CDR3 reads TGCGCCAGCAGCCAACTAGCGGGGGGGCAAGATACGCAGTATTTT.

In DNA form, the CDR3 reads TGTGCCAGCAGCGTAGGTATGGGTTCCAACACTGAAGCTTTCTTT. This encodes CASSVGMGSNTEAFF. The chain has TRBV9 and TRBJ1-1; D not certain. Trimming pared 0 bases from V and 2 bases from J, leaving 11 bases between. This CDR3 has 15 amino acids. Germline CDR1 and CDR2: SGDLS and YYNGEE.

The chain recombines TRBV28 with TRBJ2-3; possibly TRBD2 for D (5 bases). Trimming left V 4 bases short and J 1 base short, with 9 bases between. The CDR3 spans 14 residues. Germline CDR1 and CDR2: MDHEN and SYDVKM. CDR3 sequence reads: CASSSWTGTDTQYF. CDR3 sequence (DNA): TGTGCCAGCAGTTCCTGGACTGGCACAGATACGCAGTATTTT.

This clone was seen more than once but under ten times. The J gene is TRBJ2-7, the V gene TRBV6-1, with D unresolved. Trimming pared 2 bases from V and 3 bases from J, leaving 14 bases between. The CDR3 is 15 amino acids. Germline V gene data show CDR1 as MNHNS and CDR2 as SASEGT. CDR3 DNA sequence: TGTGCCAGCAGTGAAAGGGCCCGATGGGACTACGAGCAGTACTTC. Encoded protein: CASSERARWDYEQYF.

The chain joins TRBV29-1 to TRBJ2-7; 7 bases are a match to TRBD1. The length of the CDR3 is 14 residues. CDR1 is SQVTM, CDR2 ANQGSEA, per germline. Trimming removed 6 bases from V and 3 bases from J; junction bases left unmatched: 11. The CDR3 DNA follows: TGCAGCGTAACCCCGGGACAGAGTCACTACGAGCAGTACTTC. This codes for CSVTPGQSHYEQYF.

A few counts support this clone. V is TRBV30 and J is TRBJ1-2; 7 bases align to TRBD1. The ends lost 1 base at V and 2 bases at J; junction bases unmatched: 4. In germline, CDR1 is GTSNPN, CDR2 SVGIG (reference sequence). This CDR3 has 14 residues. In nucleotides, the CDR3 is TGTGCCTGGAGTGCCGTGACAGGGAACTATGGCTACACCTTC. Translation gives CAWSAVTGNYGYTF.

This clone was found a few times. This sequence joins TRBV5-8 and TRBJ1-1, with 7 bases lining up with TRBD1. Trimming cost V 2 bases and J 8 bases; bases outside gene matches: 3. The CDR3 length is 12 residues. In germline, CDR1 is SGHTS, CDR2 YDEGEE. In nucleotides, the CDR3 is TGTGCCAGCAGCTTCCAGGACAGGGAAGCTTTCTTT. Residues: CASSFQDREAFF.

V is TRBV29-1 and J is TRBJ1-6, with 7 bases fitting TRBD1. This CDR3 has 13 residues. J was trimmed by 7 bases and V by 6 bases; bases with no gene match: 6. CDR1 SQVTM and CDR2 ANQGSEA come from the germline V gene. CDR3 coding DNA: TGCAGCGTATCCGGGACAGCAAATTCACCCCTCCACTTT. This encodes CSVSGTANSPLHF.